The T cell receptor (beta chain) described here comes from a study of tumor-infiltrating lymphocytes in localized non-small cell lung cancer. Study as a whole: Tumor tissue and non-adjacent uninvolved lung came from each patient. Regarding the study as a whole: Tumors had more T cell infiltration than uninvolved lung, per TCRbeta sequencing and CD3 counts. Tumor T-cell fraction was not associated with recurrence-free survival.

Details on this clone: Its antigen is currently unknown.

The repertoire was sequenced with immunoSEQ multiplex PCR; TCRdb's copy has only in-frame clones and lacks some. The table has 13,000 to 15,000 clones, approximately 85% seen once. Trimming took 1 base from V and 5 from J; bases not matched to a gene: 2. Looked up from germline, CDR1 is GTSNPN and CDR2 is SVGIG (reference sequence). The CDR3 sequence is 13 residues long. The rearrangement uses TRBV30 and TRBJ1-2; 9 bases are a match to TRBD1. Sequencing was carried out using lung tumor tissue. This TCR was recovered from a human donor with non-small cell lung cancer. The chain's CDR3 is CAWSGGTGYGYTF. The CDR3 coding sequence is TGTGCCTGGAGTGGGGGGACAGGGTATGGCTACACCTTC.